This TCR beta chain was recorded in a study of blood T cells in healthy people across ages. General study results and limits: Naive and antigen-experienced cells were not separated, limiting conclusive comparison. Donor CMV status, an unknown factor, possibly confounded changes in expanded clonotypes. Higher diversity, along with more naive CD4+ cells, distinguished long-lived donors from aged donors.

Combining a sample-barcoded 5' primer with a J-beta primer mix, a second PCR ran for about 6 to 11 cycles. In TCRdb, the 5' RACE reads were re-called with MiXCR into one record per CDR3 protein. The table includes 910,000 or so distinct CDR3 sequences, about 53% detected once. The germline V gene has CDR1 MNHEY and CDR2 SMNVEV (reference sequence). V gave up 4 bases and J gave up 0 bases, with 10 bases separating them. The CDR3 runs to 15 residues. Every donor provided 8.5 to 10 milliliters of peripheral blood. About this clonotype itself: Its antigen remains unknown.

The sequenced sample consisted of blood. The receptor's source is a woman aged 55 to 70 in good health. The V and J genes are TRBV27 and TRBJ1-5; no clear D gene. In nucleotides, the CDR3 is TGTGCCAGCAGTTCGGGTTTTTATAGCAATCAGCCCCAGCATTTT. Translated, it gives CASSSGFYSNQPQHF.